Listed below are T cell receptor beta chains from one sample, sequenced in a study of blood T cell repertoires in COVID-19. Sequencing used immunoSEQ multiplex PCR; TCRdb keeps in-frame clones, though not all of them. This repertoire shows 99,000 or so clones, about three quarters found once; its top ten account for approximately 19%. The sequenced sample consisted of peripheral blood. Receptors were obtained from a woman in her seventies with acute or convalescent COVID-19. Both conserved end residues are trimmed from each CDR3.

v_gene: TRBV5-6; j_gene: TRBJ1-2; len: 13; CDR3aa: ASSRRLEVFFGYT
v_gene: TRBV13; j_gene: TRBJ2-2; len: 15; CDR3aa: ASSLERGTWGTGELF
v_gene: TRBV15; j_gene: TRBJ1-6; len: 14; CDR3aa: ATSRETRVENSPLH
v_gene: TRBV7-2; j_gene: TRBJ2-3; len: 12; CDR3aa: ASSLEAGLTTQY
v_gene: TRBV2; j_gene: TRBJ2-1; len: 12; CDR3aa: ASMPRGLYNEQF
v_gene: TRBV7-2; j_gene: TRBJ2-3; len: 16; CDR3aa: ASSLSKGLAGGADTQY
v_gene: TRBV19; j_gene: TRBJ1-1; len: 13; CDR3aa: ASRSTGLGNTEAF
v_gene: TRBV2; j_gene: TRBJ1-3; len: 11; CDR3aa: ASQGDSGNTIY
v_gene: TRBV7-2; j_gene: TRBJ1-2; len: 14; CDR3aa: ASSLAWDRGRVGYT
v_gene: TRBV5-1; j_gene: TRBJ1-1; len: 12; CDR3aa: ASSLSPGNTEAF
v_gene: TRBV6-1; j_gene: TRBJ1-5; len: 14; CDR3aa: ASSEGVAGINQPQH
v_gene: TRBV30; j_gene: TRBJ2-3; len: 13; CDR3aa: AWSKAGFSTDTQY
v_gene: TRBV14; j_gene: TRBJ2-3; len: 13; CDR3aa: ASSQRVAGTDTQY
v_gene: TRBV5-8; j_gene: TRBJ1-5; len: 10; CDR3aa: ASSFDREAQH
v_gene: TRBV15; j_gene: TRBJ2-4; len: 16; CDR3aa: ATSRGTGLGGEVNIQY
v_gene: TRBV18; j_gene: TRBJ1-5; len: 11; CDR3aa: ASSRDFNQPQH
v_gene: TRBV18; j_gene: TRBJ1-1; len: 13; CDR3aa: ASSRDRALNTEAF
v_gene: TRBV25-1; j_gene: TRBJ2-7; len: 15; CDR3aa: ASSETGGRTDSDEQY
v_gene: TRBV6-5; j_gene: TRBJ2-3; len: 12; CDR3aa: ASKLTVNTDTQY
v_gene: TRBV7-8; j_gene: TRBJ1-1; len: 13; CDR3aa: ASSPRAIGATEAF
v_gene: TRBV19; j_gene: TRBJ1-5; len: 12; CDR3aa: ASSGVTGRQPQH
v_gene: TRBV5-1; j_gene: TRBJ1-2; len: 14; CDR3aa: ASSFNLRQKYYGYT
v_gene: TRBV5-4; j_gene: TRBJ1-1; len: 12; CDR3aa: ASSPIHRSTEAF
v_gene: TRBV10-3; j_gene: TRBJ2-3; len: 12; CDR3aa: ATRAGSFPDTQY
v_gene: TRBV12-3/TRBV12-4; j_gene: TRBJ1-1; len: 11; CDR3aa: ASSLGQGHEAF
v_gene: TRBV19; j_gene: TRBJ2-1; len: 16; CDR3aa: ASSLGLAATSSYNEQF
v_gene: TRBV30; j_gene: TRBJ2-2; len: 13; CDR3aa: AWRYGELNTGELF
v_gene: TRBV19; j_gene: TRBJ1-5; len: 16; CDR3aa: ASSITFVGGGGNQPQH
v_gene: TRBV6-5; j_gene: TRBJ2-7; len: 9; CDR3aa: ARDRDHEQY
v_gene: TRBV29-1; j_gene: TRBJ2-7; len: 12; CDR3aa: SVEAGTGAYEQY
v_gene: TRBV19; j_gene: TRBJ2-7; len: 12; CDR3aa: ASSIELSSYEQY
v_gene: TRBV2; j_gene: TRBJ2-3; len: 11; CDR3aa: ASRGQGSDTQY
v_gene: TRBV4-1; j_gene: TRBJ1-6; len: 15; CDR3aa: ASSQDASRAYNSPLH
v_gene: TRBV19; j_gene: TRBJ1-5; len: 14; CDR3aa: ASSTGQGGSRQPQH
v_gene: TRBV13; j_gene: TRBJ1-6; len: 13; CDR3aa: ASSSGGGDNSPLH
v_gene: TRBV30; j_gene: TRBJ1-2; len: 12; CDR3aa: AWSPGQLSYGYT
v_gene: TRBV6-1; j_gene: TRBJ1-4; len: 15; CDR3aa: ASSGRQGGVGSEKLF
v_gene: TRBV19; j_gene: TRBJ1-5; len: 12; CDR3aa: ASSIEGGNQPQH
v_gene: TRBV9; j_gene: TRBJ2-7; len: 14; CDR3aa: ASSVTPGQGVSEQY
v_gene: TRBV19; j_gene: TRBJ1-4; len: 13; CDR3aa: ASEGTAATNEKLF
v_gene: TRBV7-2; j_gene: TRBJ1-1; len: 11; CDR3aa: ASSQQGNTEAF
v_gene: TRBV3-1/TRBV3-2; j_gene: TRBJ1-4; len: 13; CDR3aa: ASSQATDPNEKLF
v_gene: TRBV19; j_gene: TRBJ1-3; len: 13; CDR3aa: ASTQDQGSGNTIY
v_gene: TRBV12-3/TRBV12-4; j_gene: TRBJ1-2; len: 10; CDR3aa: ASRYRVGGYT
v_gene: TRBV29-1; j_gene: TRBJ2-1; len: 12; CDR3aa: SVDGGAKYNEQF
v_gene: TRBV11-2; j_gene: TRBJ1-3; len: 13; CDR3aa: ASSPRGRGGNTIY
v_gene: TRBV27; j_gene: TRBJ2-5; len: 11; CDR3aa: ASSFQGRETQY
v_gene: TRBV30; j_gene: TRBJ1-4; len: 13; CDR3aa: AWSVSGTGHEKLF
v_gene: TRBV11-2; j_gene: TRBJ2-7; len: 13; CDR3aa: ASSLERGDFYEQY
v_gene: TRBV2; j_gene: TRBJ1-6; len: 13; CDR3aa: ASSPLTGGGSPLH
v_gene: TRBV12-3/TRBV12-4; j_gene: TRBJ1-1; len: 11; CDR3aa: ASSLKHHTEAF
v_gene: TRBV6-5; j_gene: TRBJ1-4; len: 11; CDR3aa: ASSTRLNEKLF
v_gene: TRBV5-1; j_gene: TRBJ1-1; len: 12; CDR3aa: ASSQSQVNTEAF
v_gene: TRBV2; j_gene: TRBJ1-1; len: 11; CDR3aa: ASSQDRNTEAF
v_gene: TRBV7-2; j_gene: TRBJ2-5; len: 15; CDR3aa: ASSLGPRAGVGETQY
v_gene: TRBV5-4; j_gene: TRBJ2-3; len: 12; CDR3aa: ASSFGGGADTQY
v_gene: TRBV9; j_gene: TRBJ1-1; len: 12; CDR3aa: ASSVQEFRGEAF
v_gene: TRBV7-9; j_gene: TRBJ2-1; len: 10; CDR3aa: ASSRTYNEQF
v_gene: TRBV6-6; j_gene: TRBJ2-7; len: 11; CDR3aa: ASSTLQGSEQY